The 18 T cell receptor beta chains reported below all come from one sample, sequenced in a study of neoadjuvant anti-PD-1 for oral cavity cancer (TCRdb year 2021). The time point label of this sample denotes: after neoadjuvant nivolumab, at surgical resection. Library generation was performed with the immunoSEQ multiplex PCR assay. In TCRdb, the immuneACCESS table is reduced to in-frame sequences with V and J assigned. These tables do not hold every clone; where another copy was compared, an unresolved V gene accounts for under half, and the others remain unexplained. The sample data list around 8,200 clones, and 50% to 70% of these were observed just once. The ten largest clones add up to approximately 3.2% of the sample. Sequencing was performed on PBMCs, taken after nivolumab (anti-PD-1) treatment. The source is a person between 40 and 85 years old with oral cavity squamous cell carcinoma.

CDR3 sequence reads: CASSSTGGETQYF. The CDR3, as DNA: TGCGCCAGCAGCTCTACAGGGGGAGAGACCCAGTACTTC. This chain uses TRBV5-1 with TRBJ2-5; 8 bases align to TRBD1. V lost 3 bases, J lost 4 bases, and 2 bases stayed unmatched. Germline V CDR1 and CDR2: SGHRS, YFSETQ. The CDR3 length is 13 residues.

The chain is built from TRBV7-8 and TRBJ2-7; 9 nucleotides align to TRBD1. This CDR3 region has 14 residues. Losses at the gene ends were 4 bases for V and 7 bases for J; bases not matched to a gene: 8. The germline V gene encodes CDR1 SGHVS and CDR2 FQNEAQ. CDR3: CASSYRDRDGEQYF. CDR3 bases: TGTGCCAGCAGCTACCGGGACAGGGATGGGGAGCAGTACTTC.

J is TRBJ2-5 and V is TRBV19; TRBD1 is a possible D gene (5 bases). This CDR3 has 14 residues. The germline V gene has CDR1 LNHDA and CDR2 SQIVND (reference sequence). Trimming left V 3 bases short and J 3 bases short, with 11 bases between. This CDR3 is CASSIRQGKETQYF. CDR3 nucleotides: TGTGCCAGTAGTATCCGCCAGGGAAAAGAGACCCAGTACTTC. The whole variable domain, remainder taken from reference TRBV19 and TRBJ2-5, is DGGITQSPKYLFRKEGQNVTLSCEQNLNHDAMYWYRQDPGQGLRLIYYSQIVNDFQKGDIAEGYSVSREKKESFPLTVTSAQKNPTAFYLCASSIRQGKETQYFGPGTRLLVL.

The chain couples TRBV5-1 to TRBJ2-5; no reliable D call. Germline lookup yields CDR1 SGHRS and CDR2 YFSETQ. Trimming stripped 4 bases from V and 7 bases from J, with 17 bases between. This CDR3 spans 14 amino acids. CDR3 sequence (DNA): TGCGCCAGCAGCCCCACAGAGTCCTACGGGACCCAGTACTTC. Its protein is CASSPTESYGTQYF.

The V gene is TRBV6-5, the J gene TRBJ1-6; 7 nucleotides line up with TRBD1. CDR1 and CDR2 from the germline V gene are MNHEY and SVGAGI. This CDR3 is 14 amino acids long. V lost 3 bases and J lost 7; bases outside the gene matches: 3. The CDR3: CASSYRDRNSPLHF. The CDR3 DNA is TGTGCCAGCAGTTATAGGGACAGAAATTCACCCCTCCACTTT.

CDR3 sequence reads: CASTSGGAFHEQYF. CDR3 nucleotides: TGTGCCAGCACCAGCGGGGGGGCCTTCCACGAGCAGTACTTC. The V and J genes are TRBV2 and TRBJ2-7; TRBD2 agrees at 10 bases. Germline-derived CDR1 and CDR2 are SNHLY and FYNNEI. Trimming cost V 7 bases and J 5 bases; bases outside gene matches: 8. This CDR3 is built from 14 residues.

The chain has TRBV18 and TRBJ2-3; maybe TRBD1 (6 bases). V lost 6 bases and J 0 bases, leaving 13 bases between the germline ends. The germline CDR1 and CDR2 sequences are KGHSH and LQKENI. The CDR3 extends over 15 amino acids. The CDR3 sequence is CASSTGQPSTDTQYF. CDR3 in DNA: TGTGCCAGCTCGACAGGACAGCCTAGCACAGATACGCAGTATTTT.

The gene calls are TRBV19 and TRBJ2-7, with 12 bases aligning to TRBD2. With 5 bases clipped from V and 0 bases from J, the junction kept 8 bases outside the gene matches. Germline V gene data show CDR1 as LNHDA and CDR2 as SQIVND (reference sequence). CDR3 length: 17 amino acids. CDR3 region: CASSATSGGPYSYEQYF. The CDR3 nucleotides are TGTGCCAGTAGTGCTACTAGCGGGGGGCCCTACTCCTACGAGCAGTACTTC. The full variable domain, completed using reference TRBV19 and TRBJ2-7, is DGGITQSPKYLFRKEGQNVTLSCEQNLNHDAMYWYRQDPGQGLRLIYYSQIVNDFQKGDIAEGYSVSREKKESFPLTVTSAQKNPTAFYLCASSATSGGPYSYEQYFGPGTRLTVT.

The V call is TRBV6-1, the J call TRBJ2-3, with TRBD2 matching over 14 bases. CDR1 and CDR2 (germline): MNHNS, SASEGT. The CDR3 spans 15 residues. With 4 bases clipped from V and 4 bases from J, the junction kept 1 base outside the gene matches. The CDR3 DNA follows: TGTGCCAGCAGTGGACTAGCGGGGGGGCCAGATACGCAGTATTTT. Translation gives CASSGLAGGPDTQYF.

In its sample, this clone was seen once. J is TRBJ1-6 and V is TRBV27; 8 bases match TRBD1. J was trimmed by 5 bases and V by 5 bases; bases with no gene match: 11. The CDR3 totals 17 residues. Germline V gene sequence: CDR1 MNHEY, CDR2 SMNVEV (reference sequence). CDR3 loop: CASSNLYRDRHNSPLHF. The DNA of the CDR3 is TGTGCCAGCAGTAACCTATACCGGGACAGGCATAATTCACCCCTCCACTTT.

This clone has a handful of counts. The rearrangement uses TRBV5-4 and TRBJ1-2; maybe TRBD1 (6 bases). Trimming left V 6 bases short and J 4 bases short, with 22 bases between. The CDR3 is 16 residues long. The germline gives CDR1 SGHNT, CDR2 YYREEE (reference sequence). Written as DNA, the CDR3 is TGTGCCAGCACCTCGAAACAGGGTGAGGCCATCTATGGCTACACCTTC. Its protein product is CASTSKQGEAIYGYTF.

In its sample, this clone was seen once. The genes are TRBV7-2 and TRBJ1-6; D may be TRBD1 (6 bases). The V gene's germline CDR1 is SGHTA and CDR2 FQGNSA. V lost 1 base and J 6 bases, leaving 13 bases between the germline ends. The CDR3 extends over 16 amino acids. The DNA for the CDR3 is TGTGCCAGCAGCTTAGTAGCGACAGGTCCTAATTCACCCCTCCACTTT. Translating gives CASSLVATGPNSPLHF.

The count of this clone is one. The CDR3 DNA reads as TGTGCCAGCAGCCCCCGACAGGGAGGCGTTGAAAAACTGTTTTTT. Translation gives CASSPRQGGVEKLFF. The chain links TRBV7-9 to TRBJ1-4; TRBD1 agrees at 7 bases. The germline V gene encodes CDR1 SEHNR and CDR2 FQNEAQ (reference sequence). The V and J ends lost 5 bases and 7 bases, in that order; junction bases with no gene match: 10. This CDR3 contains 15 residues.

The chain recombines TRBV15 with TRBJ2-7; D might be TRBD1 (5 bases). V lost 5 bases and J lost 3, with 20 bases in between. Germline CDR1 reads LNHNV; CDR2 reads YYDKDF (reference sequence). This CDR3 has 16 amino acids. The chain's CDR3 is CATSYGAASNNYEQYF. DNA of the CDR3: TGTGCCACCAGCTATGGGGCAGCCAGTAACAACTACGAGCAGTACTTC. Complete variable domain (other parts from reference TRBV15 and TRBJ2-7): DAMVIQNPRYQVTQFGKPVTLSCSQTLNHNVMYWYQQKSSQAPKLLFHYYDKDFNNEADTPDNFQSRRPNTSFCFLDIRSPGLGDTAMYLCATSYGAASNNYEQYFGPGTRLTVT.

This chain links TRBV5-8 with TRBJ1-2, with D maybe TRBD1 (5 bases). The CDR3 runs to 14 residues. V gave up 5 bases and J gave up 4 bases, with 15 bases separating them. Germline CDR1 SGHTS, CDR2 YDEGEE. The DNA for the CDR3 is TGTGCCAGCAGGTGGGGCAGGACACTCTATGGCTACACCTTC. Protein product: CASRWGRTLYGYTF.

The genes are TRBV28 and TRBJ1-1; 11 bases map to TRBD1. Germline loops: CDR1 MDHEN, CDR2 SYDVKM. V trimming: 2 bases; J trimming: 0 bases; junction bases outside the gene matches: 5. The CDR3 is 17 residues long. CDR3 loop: CASSLVGTGGMNTEAFF. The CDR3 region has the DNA TGTGCCAGCAGTTTAGTGGGGACAGGGGGAATGAACACTGAAGCTTTCTTT.

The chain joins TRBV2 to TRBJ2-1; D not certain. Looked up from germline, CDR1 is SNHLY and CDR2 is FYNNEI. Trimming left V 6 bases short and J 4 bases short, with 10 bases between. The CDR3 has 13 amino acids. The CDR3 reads CASSQDPYNEQFF. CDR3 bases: TGTGCCAGCAGCCAGGACCCTTACAATGAGCAGTTCTTC.

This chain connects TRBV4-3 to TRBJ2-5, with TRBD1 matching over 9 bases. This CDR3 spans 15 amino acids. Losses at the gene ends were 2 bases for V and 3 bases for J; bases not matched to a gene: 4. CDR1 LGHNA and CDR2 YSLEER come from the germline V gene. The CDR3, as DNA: TGCGCCAGCAGCCAACATGGGACAGGGAAAGAGACCCAGTACTTC. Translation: CASSQHGTGKETQYF.